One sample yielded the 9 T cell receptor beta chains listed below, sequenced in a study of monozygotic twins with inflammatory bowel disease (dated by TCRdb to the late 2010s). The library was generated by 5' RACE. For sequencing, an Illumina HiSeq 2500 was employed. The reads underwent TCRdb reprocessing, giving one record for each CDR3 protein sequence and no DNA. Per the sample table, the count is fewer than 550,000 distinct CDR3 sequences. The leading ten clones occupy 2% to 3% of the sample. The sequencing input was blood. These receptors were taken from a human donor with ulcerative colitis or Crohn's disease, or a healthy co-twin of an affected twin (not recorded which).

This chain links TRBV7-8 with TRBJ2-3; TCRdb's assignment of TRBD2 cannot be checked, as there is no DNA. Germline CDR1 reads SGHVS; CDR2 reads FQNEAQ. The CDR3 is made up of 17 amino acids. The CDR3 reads CASSLLTSGRTTDTQYF.

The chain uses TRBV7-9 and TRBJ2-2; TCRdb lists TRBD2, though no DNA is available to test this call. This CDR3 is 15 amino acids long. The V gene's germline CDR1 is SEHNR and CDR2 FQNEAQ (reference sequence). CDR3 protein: CASRKTSGNTGELFF.

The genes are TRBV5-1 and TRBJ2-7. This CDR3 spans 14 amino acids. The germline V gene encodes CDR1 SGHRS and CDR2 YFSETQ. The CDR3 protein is CASSLFGGDYEQYF. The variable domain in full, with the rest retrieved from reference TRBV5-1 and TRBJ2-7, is KAGVTQTPRYLIKTRGQQVTLSCSPISGHRSVSWYQQTPGQGLQFLFEYFSETQRNKGNFPGRFSGRQFSNSRSEMNVSTLELGDSALYLCASSLFGGDYEQYFGPGTRLTVT.

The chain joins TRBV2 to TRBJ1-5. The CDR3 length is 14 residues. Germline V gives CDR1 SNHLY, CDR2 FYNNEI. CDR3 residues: CASSGGRSNQPQHF.

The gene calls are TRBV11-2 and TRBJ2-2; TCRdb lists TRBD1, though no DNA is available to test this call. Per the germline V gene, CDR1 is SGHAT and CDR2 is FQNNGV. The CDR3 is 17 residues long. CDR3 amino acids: CASSLGGTGGFTGELFF.

The CDR3 loop is CSATQGQPQHF. The V call is TRBV20-1, the J call TRBJ1-5; TCRdb returns TRBD1, unconfirmable since there is no DNA. The CDR3 loop spans 11 amino acids. Germline values: CDR1 DFQATT, CDR2 SNEGSKA (reference sequence).

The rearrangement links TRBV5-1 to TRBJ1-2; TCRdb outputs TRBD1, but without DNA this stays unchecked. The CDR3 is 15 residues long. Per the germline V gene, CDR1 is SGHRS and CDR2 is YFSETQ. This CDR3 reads CASSKRQDSNYGYTF.

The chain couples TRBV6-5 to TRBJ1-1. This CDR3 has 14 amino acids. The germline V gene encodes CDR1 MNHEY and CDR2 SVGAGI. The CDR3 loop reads CASSYDEGKMAAFF.

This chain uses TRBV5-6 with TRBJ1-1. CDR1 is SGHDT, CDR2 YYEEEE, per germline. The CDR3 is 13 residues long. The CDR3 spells CASSLGPNTEAFF.